Listed below are T cell receptor beta chains from one sample, sequenced in a study of blood T cell repertoires in COVID-19. The assay was immunoSEQ multiplex PCR, and TCRdb's table has in-frame clones only and misses some. The profile shows fewer than 95,000 clones, approximately 90% of them singletons. The material sequenced was peripheral blood. Receptors originate from a man aged 45 to 65 with active or convalescent COVID-19. The CDR3 runs from the conserved cysteine through the conserved F or W. A D gene is named only where the DNA matches it firmly. Size is omitted from some rows. Given values are once, few, many or a class for expanded clones.

d_call,v_call,j_call,clone_size,cdr3_aa,cdr3_nt
TRBD2,TRBV19,TRBJ2-2,-,CASIGLAVNTGELFF,TGTGCCAGTATAGGACTAGCGGTGAACACCGGGGAGCTGTTTTTT
-,TRBV3-1/TRBV3-2,TRBJ2-2,-,CASSQDLSGSGELFF,TGTGCCAGCAGCCAAGATTTGTCGGGTTCCGGGGAGCTGTTTTTT
TRBD2,TRBV9,TRBJ2-7,-,CASSAGTSGYEQYF,TGTGCCAGCAGCGCAGGGACTAGCGGATACGAGCAGTACTTC
TRBD2,TRBV29-1,TRBJ2-1,-,CSAKRDYNEQFF,TGCAGCGCCAAGCGGGACTACAATGAGCAGTTCTTC
-,TRBV19,TRBJ2-1,-,CASSWLTAYNEQFF,TGTGCCAGTAGTTGGCTCACCGCCTACAATGAGCAGTTCTTC
TRBD2,TRBV5-8,TRBJ2-1,-,CASSSELAGGNNEQFF,TGTGCCAGCAGCTCCGAACTAGCGGGAGGGAACAATGAGCAGTTCTTC
-,TRBV9,TRBJ2-7,-,CASSVRDKAGYEQYF,TGTGCCAGCAGCGTCCGGGACAAGGCAGGCTACGAGCAGTACTTC
TRBD2,TRBV10-3,TRBJ2-7,-,CAISGDFGTSGTEQYF,TGTGCCATTTCGGGTGATTTCGGGACTAGCGGGACCGAGCAGTACTTC
-,TRBV3-1/TRBV3-2,TRBJ2-5,-,CASSQDIRVETQYF,TGTGCCAGCAGCCAAGATATCAGGGTTGAGACCCAGTACTTC
-,TRBV18,TRBJ1-5,-,CASSVSTVSNQPQHF,TGTGCCAGCTCAGTTAGTACGGTCAGCAATCAGCCCCAGCATTTT
TRBD1,TRBV24-1,TRBJ2-2,-,CATSDPGQGSTGELFF,TGTGCCACCAGTGACCCCGGACAGGGAAGCACCGGGGAGCTGTTTTTT
-,TRBV29-1,TRBJ1-1,-,CSVGTDGGNTEAFF,TGCAGCGTGGGCACAGACGGAGGGAACACTGAAGCTTTCTTT
-,TRBV27,TRBJ1-6,-,CASSPYRVYNSPLHF,TGTGCCAGCAGTCCGTACAGGGTTTATAATTCACCCCTCCACTTT
TRBD1,TRBV10-1,TRBJ1-1,-,CASSHRGGNTEAFF,TGCGCCAGCAGTCACAGGGGAGGGAACACTGAAGCTTTCTTT
TRBD1,TRBV28,TRBJ1-6,-,CASGLRQGNWALHF,TGTGCCAGCGGACTACGACAGGGTAATTGGGCCCTCCACTTT
-,TRBV20-1,TRBJ2-3,-,CSASGHKYFTDTQYF,TGCAGTGCTAGTGGACACAAGTATTTCACAGATACGCAGTATTTT
TRBD2,TRBV5-1,TRBJ2-3,-,CASSLTSGRGTDTQYF,TGCGCCAGCAGCCTGACTAGCGGGAGGGGCACAGATACGCAGTATTTT
-,TRBV2,TRBJ2-7,-,CASSEAFMAGFHEQYF,TGTGCCAGCAGTGAAGCGTTCATGGCAGGTTTTCACGAGCAGTACTTC
-,TRBV9,TRBJ1-1,-,CASSVGLGHWNTEAFF,TGTGCCAGCAGCGTAGGCTTGGGACACTGGAACACTGAAGCTTTCTTT
-,TRBV7-2,TRBJ1-1,-,CASSLFPGNTEAFF,TGTGCCAGCAGCTTATTTCCGGGGAACACTGAAGCTTTCTTT
TRBD1,TRBV12-5,TRBJ1-1,-,CASGRRTGTMNTEAFF,TGTGCTAGTGGCCGGAGGACAGGAACAATGAACACTGAAGCTTTCTTT
TRBD1,TRBV24-1,TRBJ2-7,-,CATSDPPGQRGNEQYF,TGTGCCACCAGTGATCCCCCGGGACAGCGAGGGAACGAGCAGTACTTC
-,TRBV12-5,TRBJ2-2,-,CATQTGDTGELFF,TGTGCTACCCAGACCGGGGACACCGGGGAGCTGTTTTTT
-,TRBV2,TRBJ2-7,-,CAIMKGWTEYYEQYF,TGTGCCATCATGAAGGGGTGGACAGAATACTACGAGCAGTACTTC
TRBD2,TRBV6-1,TRBJ2-7,-,CASSEVSGGGKDEQYF,TGTGCCAGCAGTGAAGTTAGCGGGGGGGGCAAAGACGAGCAGTACTTC
TRBD2,TRBV10-3,TRBJ2-7,-,CAISESRAGVPTYEQYF,TGTGCCATCAGTGAGTCGAGAGCGGGAGTCCCAACCTACGAGCAGTACTTC
TRBD1,TRBV29-1,TRBJ1-1,-,CSVRQAPGTASTEAFF,TGCAGCGTCCGACAAGCGCCCGGGACAGCAAGTACTGAAGCTTTCTTT
-,TRBV19,TRBJ1-4,-,CASSIYTGMATNEKLFF,TGTGCCAGTAGTATATACACAGGGATGGCAACTAATGAAAAACTGTTTTTT
TRBD1,TRBV27,TRBJ2-1,-,CASSLAATGIPFF,TGTGCCAGCAGCCTAGCCGCGACAGGGATCCCCTTCTTC
-,TRBV29-1,TRBJ1-1,-,CSVGVTQNTEAFF,TGCAGCGTTGGAGTCACTCAGAACACTGAAGCTTTCTTT
TRBD2,TRBV11-2,TRBJ2-1,-,CASRVAGGRNEQFF,TGTGCCAGCAGGGTAGCGGGGGGGCGTAATGAGCAGTTCTTC
TRBD2,TRBV19,TRBJ2-1,-,CASSILAGGFDEQFF,TGTGCCAGTAGTATATTAGCGGGAGGTTTCGATGAGCAGTTCTTC
TRBD2,TRBV15,TRBJ2-7,-,CATSRVAGGSYEQYF,TGTGCCACCAGCAGAGTAGCGGGAGGATCTTACGAGCAGTACTTC
-,TRBV5-6,TRBJ1-2,-,CASSILQGGNYGYTF,TGTGCCAGCAGCATCCTACAGGGCGGAAACTATGGCTACACCTTC
TRBD2,TRBV28,TRBJ2-7,-,CASSLGGQGTSGTF,TGTGCCAGCAGTTTAGGGGGCCAAGGGACTAGCGGGACGTTC
TRBD2,TRBV11-3,TRBJ2-6,-,CASSSPRWGLFTSGANVLTF,TGTGCCAGCAGCTCCCCACGGTGGGGACTATTTACCTCTGGGGCCAACGTCCTGACTTTC
TRBD1,TRBV5-6,TRBJ1-1,-,CASSLQGLDTEAFF,TGTGCCAGCAGCCTACAGGGGTTGGACACTGAAGCTTTCTTT
-,TRBV5-1,TRBJ2-1,-,CASSPVGVHYNEQFF,TGCGCCAGCAGCCCCGTCGGGGTCCACTACAATGAGCAGTTCTTC
-,TRBV2,TRBJ1-3,-,CASRADSSGNTIYF,TGTGCCAGCAGAGCGGACAGCTCTGGAAACACCATATATTTT
-,TRBV24-1,TRBJ2-7,-,CATSEAGINYEQYF,TGTGCCACCAGTGAGGCAGGGATAAACTACGAGCAGTACTTC
TRBD1,TRBV14,TRBJ2-7,-,CASSHPGTGYPPYEQYF,TGTGCCAGCAGCCACCCCGGGACAGGGTATCCCCCCTACGAGCAGTACTTC
-,TRBV4-3,TRBJ1-2,once,CASSQDLLSASYGYTF,TGCGCCAGCAGCCAAGATCTCCTAAGCGCGTCCTATGGCTACACCTTC
TRBD2,TRBV5-5,TRBJ2-7,-,CASSLLVLAGDEQYF,TGTGCCAGCAGCTTGCTCGTACTAGCGGGAGACGAGCAGTACTTC
TRBD2,TRBV7-2,TRBJ2-1,-,CASSLVLAGNNEQFF,TGTGCCAGCAGCTTAGTCCTAGCGGGAAACAATGAGCAGTTCTTC
-,TRBV19,TRBJ2-2,-,CASSMFRATGELFF,TGTGCCAGTAGTATGTTCAGGGCAACCGGGGAGCTGTTTTTT
TRBD1,TRBV2,TRBJ1-5,once,CASRTGTGGPQPQHF,TGTGCCAGCAGGACCGGGACAGGGGGCCCTCAGCCCCAGCATTTT
TRBD1,TRBV3-1/TRBV3-2,TRBJ1-1,once,CASSQAGVQGAEAFF,TGTGCCAGCAGCCAAGCGGGAGTTCAGGGGGCTGAAGCTTTCTTT
-,TRBV7-9,TRBJ2-7,-,CASNRDSRYEQYF,TGTGCCAGCAACCGGGACTCGCGCTACGAGCAGTACTTC
TRBD1,TRBV28,TRBJ2-7,-,CASAARDRSFYEQYF,TGTGCCAGCGCTGCTCGGGACAGGTCTTTTTACGAGCAGTACTTC
-,TRBV28,TRBJ1-5,-,CASSPQGSGQPQHF,TGTGCCAGCAGTCCCCAGGGGTCTGGACAGCCCCAGCATTTT
-,TRBV6-4,TRBJ1-6,-,CEQDSPLHF,TGTGAACAAGATTCACCCCTCCACTTT
TRBD2,TRBV5-4,TRBJ2-3,-,CASSYTSGKVDTQYF,TGTGCCAGCAGCTATACTAGCGGGAAGGTAGATACGCAGTATTTT